The 26 T cell receptor beta chains reported below all come from one sample, sequenced in a study of regulatory T cells in long-lasting Graves disease. Libraries of TCR beta came from iRepertoire HTBI primers plus Arm-PCR of CDR3 regions. Via MiXCR, TCRdb re-called the multiplex PCR reads, giving one row per CDR3 protein. The table records approximately 400,000 distinct CDR3 sequences, around 16% of them present only once. Specified time point: newly diagnosed GD, antithyroid drugs for less than 3 months. From RNA extracted from PBMCs, the TCR library was made. This same sample was also part of a study on T cells in Graves' hyperthyroidism and ophthalmopathy.

This material consisted of peripheral blood mononuclear cells (PBMCs), taken at new diagnosis, from a patient treated with antithyroid drugs. The receptor set was obtained from a woman between 40 and 55 years old with Graves disease.

On this clonotype itself: Since a much larger clone is just one base distant, this may be a read error. The chain recombines TRBV6-2 or TRBV6-3 with TRBJ2-7; TRBD1 might be the D (6 bases). CDR1 and CDR2 from the germline V gene are MNHEY and SVGEGT. This CDR3 spans 16 amino acids. In DNA, the CDR3 is TGTGCCAGCAGTTTCCCACAGGGATCGGTGAACTACGAGCAGTGCTTC. This codes for CASSFPQGSVNYEQCF.

This clonotype was counted ten times or more. The rearrangement links TRBV7-9 to TRBJ2-5; D remains ambiguous. The CDR3 runs 15 residues. The V gene lost 6 bases and the J gene lost 1 base, with 15 bases spanning the gap. Germline V gene data show CDR1 as SEHNR and CDR2 as FQNEAQ (reference sequence). CDR3 nucleotides: TGTGCCAGCAGAAACGCCGGCGGCGTCCAAGAGACCCAGTACTTC. Amino acids: CASRNAGGVQETQYF.

Points on this clonotype: A much larger clone lies one base from this, so it may be a read error. V is TRBV5-1 and J is TRBJ1-2; maybe TRBD1 (6 bases). V was cut by 0 bases and J by 6 bases, with 12 bases left in between. Germline V CDR1 and CDR2: SGHRS, YFSETQ. CDR3 length equals 14 residues. The CDR3 loop reads CASSLAGDDNGYTF. CDR3 coding DNA: TGCGCCAGCAGCTTGGCAGGGGATGACAATGGCTACACCTTC.

This clonotype has only a few counts. The chain recombines TRBV4-2 with TRBJ2-7, with D perhaps assigned TRBD1 or TRBD2 (7 bases each). Trimming cost V 1 base and J 2 bases, with 9 bases left between them. The CDR3 sequence is 14 residues long. Per the germline V gene, CDR1 is LGHNA and CDR2 is YNFKEQ. The CDR3 region is CASSQAGGAYEQYF. Here the CDR3 DNA reads TGTGCCAGCAGCCAAGCAGGGGGGGCCTACGAGCAGTACTTC.

This clonotype has more than one count but fewer than ten. The chain has TRBV28 and TRBJ1-5; D call uncertain. Germline assignment: CDR1 MDHEN and CDR2 SYDVKM. Trimming shortened V by 2 bases and J by 8 bases, and 13 bases separated the two germline ends. The CDR3 totals 14 residues. The CDR3 reads CASSLRPTGKPQHF. The CDR3 region has the DNA TGTGCCAGCAGTTTAAGGCCCACGGGGAAGCCCCAGCATTTT.

J is TRBJ2-7 and V is TRBV12-5; 7 bases map to TRBD2. This CDR3 comprises 15 residues. V lost 3 bases, J lost 0 bases, and 5 bases stayed unmatched. Germline CDR1 is LGHNT and CDR2 is FRNRAP. The CDR3 region is CASGFAAGNSYEQYF. CDR3 nucleotide sequence: TGTGCTAGTGGTTTTGCAGCGGGGAACTCCTACGAGCAGTACTTC. Using reference TRBV12-5 and TRBJ2-7 for the parts outside the CDR3, the full variable domain is DARVTQTPRHKVTEMGQEVTMRCQPILGHNTVFWYRQTMMQGLELLAYFRNRAPLDDSGMPKDRFSAEMPDATLATLKIQPSEPRDSAVYFCASGFAAGNSYEQYFGPGTRLTVT.

This clonotype was recorded many times. The chain joins TRBV11-2 to TRBJ2-1, with 8 bases aligning to TRBD2. Unmatched junction bases numbered 16, after V lost 1 base and J lost 5 bases. Germline V CDR1 and CDR2: SGHAT, FQNNGV. The length of the CDR3 is 19 residues. CDR3 sequence reads: CASSLGTSRGSTGNNEQFF. The CDR3 coding sequence is TGTGCCAGCAGCTTAGGGACTAGCAGAGGATCAACAGGGAACAATGAGCAGTTCTTC.

This clonotype was seen at least ten times. The J gene is TRBJ2-3, the V gene TRBV7-2, with D possibly TRBD1 on 6 matching bases. V shed 2 bases and J shed 5 bases, with 14 bases lying between them. This CDR3 is built from 15 residues. Germline V gives CDR1 SGHTA, CDR2 FQGNSA. The CDR3 sequence: CASSLQRQAGDTQYF. CDR3 bases: TGTGCCAGCAGCTTACAACGACAGGCGGGAGATACGCAGTATTTT. Full variable domain (missing parts from reference TRBV7-2 and TRBJ2-3): GAGVSQSPSNKVTEKGKDVELRCDPISGHTALYWYRQSLGQGLEFLIYFQGNSAPDKSGLPSDRFSAERTGGSVSTLTIQRTQQEDSAVYLCASSLQRQAGDTQYFGPGTRLTVL.

The sample holds many counts of this clonotype. The chain joins TRBV7-2 to TRBJ2-3, with D unresolved. Germline values: CDR1 SGHTA, CDR2 FQGNSA. There are 13 residues in the CDR3. Trimming took 1 base from V and 3 from J, leaving 5 bases between them. The CDR3 DNA sequence: TGTGCCAGCAGCTTAGATCTAACAGATACGCAGTATTTT. The encoded protein is CASSLDLTDTQYF.

There are a few counts of this clonotype. The CDR3 sequence: CASSPKRETYNEQFF. CDR3 sequence (DNA): TGTGCCAGCAGCCCGAAGCGGGAGACTTACAATGAGCAGTTCTTC. The V gene is TRBV3-1, the J gene TRBJ2-1; 8 bases line up with TRBD2. Germline V lookup: CDR1 LGHDT, CDR2 YNNKEL (reference sequence). Losses at the gene ends were 4 bases for V and 4 bases for J; bases not matched to a gene: 6. CDR3 length: 15 residues.

This clonotype was seen more than once but under ten times. The CDR3 bases are TGTGCCAGCAGCCTCCCCCGGGGACAGAGGGTAACTGAAGCTTTCTTT. Translating it yields CASSLPRGQRVTEAFF. This chain connects TRBV7-9 to TRBJ1-1, with TRBD1 matching 7 bases. This CDR3 spans 16 amino acids. Germline CDR1 and CDR2: SEHNR and FQNEAQ (reference sequence). The V and J ends lost 5 bases and 5 bases, in that order; junction bases with no gene match: 14.

This clonotype was seen many times. The chain has TRBV11-2 and TRBJ2-5, with 7 bases that match TRBD2. This CDR3 has 15 residues. Trimming at V came to 5 bases and at J to 2 bases, leaving 8 bases not matched to a gene. Germline CDR1 SGHAT, CDR2 FQNNGV. The CDR3: CASSRNPSGQETQYF. The CDR3 DNA reads TGTGCCAGCAGCCGCAACCCTAGCGGACAAGAGACCCAGTACTTC.

This clonotype was seen at least ten times. J is TRBJ1-2 and V is TRBV28, with 10 bases identical to TRBD1. Trimming removed 4 bases from V and 8 bases from J; junction bases left unmatched: 10. CDR1 is MDHEN, CDR2 SYDVKM, per germline. The CDR3 totals 15 residues. In DNA, the CDR3 is TGTGCCAGCAGTTCCCCGGCCGGGACAGGGGAAGGCTACACCTTC. This gives the protein CASSSPAGTGEGYTF.

This clonotype appeared many times. This chain uses TRBV2 with TRBJ1-2; 7 positions agree with TRBD1. With 6 bases clipped from V and 5 bases from J, the junction kept 9 bases outside the gene matches. Germline loops: CDR1 SNHLY, CDR2 FYNNEI. The CDR3 length is 14 residues. The CDR3 bases are TGTGCCAGCAGCCCAGGGGACAGCTTTTATGGCTACACCTTC. Translated, it gives CASSPGDSFYGYTF.

Many counts were recorded for this clonotype. This chain joins TRBV18 and TRBJ2-1; 12 nucleotides match TRBD2. V trimming: 0 bases; J trimming: 10 bases; junction bases outside the gene matches: 4. The CDR3 totals 15 residues. The germline V gene has CDR1 KGHSH and CDR2 LQKENI. The CDR3, as DNA: TGTGCCAGCTCACCACCGACTAGCGGGAGCGGCGAGCAGTTCTTC. This translates into CASSPPTSGSGEQFF.

This clonotype was seen ten or more times. This rearrangement joins TRBV7-2 to TRBJ2-5, with 9 bases aligning to TRBD2. Germline V CDR1 and CDR2: SGHTA, FQGNSA. V shed 1 base and J 4 bases; nucleotides not matched to a gene: 4. The length of the CDR3 is 15 residues. CDR3 nucleotides: TGTGCCAGCAGCTTAGATAGCGGGAGTGGAGAGACCCAGTACTTC. Amino acids: CASSLDSGSGETQYF.

In this sample, this clonotype turned up many times. J is TRBJ2-7 and V is TRBV28, with 10 bases lining up with TRBD2. Germline assignment: CDR1 MDHEN and CDR2 SYDVKM. The CDR3 loop spans 17 amino acids. J was trimmed by 1 base and V by 5 bases; bases with no gene match: 11. CDR3 sequence: CASSLSLTSGDSYEQYF. CDR3 bases: TGTGCCAGCAGTCTATCCCTTACTAGCGGGGATTCCTACGAGCAGTACTTC.

About this clonotype: The junction shows a germline mismatch at one end, possibly a read error. The rearrangement uses TRBV3-1 and TRBJ2-3; D is perhaps TRBD2 (5 bases). Germline values: CDR1 LGHDT, CDR2 YNNKEL (reference sequence). The CDR3 has 13 residues. The CDR3 reads CAGSPEGRGTQYF. CDR3 sequence (DNA): TGTGCCGGCAGCCCTGAGGGCCGGGGTACGCAGTATTTT.

This clonotype was seen many times. The chain uses TRBV6-2 or TRBV6-3 and TRBJ1-1; D is ambiguous. CDR3 length: 14 residues. Germline CDR1 MNHEY, CDR2 SVGEGT. The V end was cut by 6 bases, the J end by 3 bases, with 14 bases between. Written as DNA, the CDR3 is TGTGCCAGCAGGCCGGAAGGATGGGACACTGAAGCTTTCTTT. Its protein product is CASRPEGWDTEAFF.

This clonotype was detected ten times or more. V and J are TRBV7-9 and TRBJ2-1; 12 positions match TRBD2. The CDR3 consists of 16 residues. Germline CDR1 reads SEHNR; CDR2 reads FQNEAQ (reference sequence). V was clipped by 6 bases and J by 6 bases; unmatched bases: 9. DNA of the CDR3: TGTGCCAGCAGTTCTAGCGGGAGGGCCTACTCCAATGAGCAGTTCTTC. Translated: CASSSSGRAYSNEQFF.

This clonotype was counted at least ten times. CDR3: CASGSMTGGSTEAFF. The CDR3, as DNA: TGTGCCAGCGGATCTATGACAGGGGGGAGCACTGAAGCTTTCTTT. The V call is TRBV28, the J call TRBJ1-1; 9 bases line up with TRBD1. Germline V gives CDR1 MDHEN, CDR2 SYDVKM. The ends lost 8 bases at V and 4 bases at J; junction bases unmatched: 11. This CDR3 contains 15 residues.

In its sample, this clonotype was seen many times. The chain has TRBV7-2 and TRBJ2-2; 11 positions match TRBD1. CDR1 and CDR2 (germline): SGHTA, FQGNSA. The junction had 2 bases not matched to a gene; V was cut back by 4 bases and J by 7 bases. The CDR3 length is 14 residues. The CDR3 is CASSWTGGGGELFF. In nucleotides, the CDR3 is TGTGCCAGCAGCTGGACAGGGGGCGGCGGGGAGCTGTTTTTT.

This clonotype was seen only once. The CDR3 loop reads CASSLVGESETQYF. The CDR3, as DNA: TGTGCCAGCAGCTTAGTGGGAGAGTCTGAGACCCAGTACTTC. J is TRBJ2-5 and V is TRBV7-8; D perhaps matches TRBD2 (5 bases). Deletions cut 1 base from V and 5 bases from J, with 11 bases between. The CDR3 runs 14 residues. CDR1 SGHVS and CDR2 FQNEAQ come from the germline V gene.

This clonotype was recorded once. A junction end diverges from the germline sequence, so it may reflect a read error. The chain couples TRBV4-1 to TRBJ2-2; 11 nucleotides match TRBD2. The CDR3 runs 18 residues. Germline CDR1 MGHRA, CDR2 YSYEKL. CDR3 amino acids: CASSQDIVSGRAPGELFF. CDR3 coding DNA: TGTGCCAGCAGCCAAGATATCGTTAGCGGGAGGGCCCCCGGGGAGCTGTTTTTT.

This clonotype was recorded at least ten times. This sequence joins TRBV7-2 and TRBJ1-1; D ambiguous. The CDR3 is 13 residues long. Per germline, CDR1 SGHTA and CDR2 FQGNSA. Trimming stripped 1 base from V and 3 bases from J, with 6 bases between. The CDR3 protein is CASSLERDTEAFF. CDR3 nucleotides: TGTGCCAGCAGCTTAGAAAGGGACACTGAAGCTTTCTTT.

This clonotype was seen repeatedly, ten times or more. This rearrangement joins TRBV28 to TRBJ1-5, with D perhaps TRBD1 (5 bases). Germline-derived CDR1 and CDR2 are MDHEN and SYDVKM. There are 14 residues in the CDR3. The germline V and J ends were trimmed by 3 bases and 4 bases, with 10 bases remaining between them. The CDR3 DNA sequence: TGTGCCAGCAGTTTGACAGACACTAATCAGCCCCAGCATTTT. This gives the protein CASSLTDTNQPQHF.